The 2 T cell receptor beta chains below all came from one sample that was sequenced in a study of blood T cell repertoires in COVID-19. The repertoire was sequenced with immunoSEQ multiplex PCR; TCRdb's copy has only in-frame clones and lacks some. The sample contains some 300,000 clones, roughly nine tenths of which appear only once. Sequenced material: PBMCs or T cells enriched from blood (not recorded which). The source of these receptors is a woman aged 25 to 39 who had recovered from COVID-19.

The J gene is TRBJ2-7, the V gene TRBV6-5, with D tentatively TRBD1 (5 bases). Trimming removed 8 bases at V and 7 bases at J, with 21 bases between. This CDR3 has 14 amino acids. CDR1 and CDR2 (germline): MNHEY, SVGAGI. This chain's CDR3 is CASQGLFISGEQYF. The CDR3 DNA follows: TGTGCCAGCCAGGGATTATTTATCTCGGGTGAGCAGTACTTC.

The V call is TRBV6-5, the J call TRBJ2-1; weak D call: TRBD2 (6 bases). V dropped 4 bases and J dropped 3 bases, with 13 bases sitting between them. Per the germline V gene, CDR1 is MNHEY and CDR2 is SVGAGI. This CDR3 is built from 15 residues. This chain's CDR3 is CASSSGGGVYNEQFF. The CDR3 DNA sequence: TGTGCCAGCAGTTCCGGGGGAGGAGTCTACAATGAGCAGTTCTTC.